What follows are 11 T cell receptor beta chains derived from one specimen sequenced in a study of blood T cell repertoires in COVID-19. Here immunoSEQ multiplex PCR was the method, and the copy in TCRdb shows in-frame clones only, minus some. Of some 160,000 clones in the sample, more than 75% were seen once. Sequencing used peripheral blood. The receptors come from a woman aged 45-59 years with acute or convalescent COVID-19.

This chain joins TRBV5-1 and TRBJ1-4; no firm D call. The ends were cut back, 7 bases at V and 0 bases at J, with 10 bases in the middle. In germline, CDR1 is SGHRS, CDR2 YFSETQ. The CDR3 covers 14 residues. The CDR3, as DNA: TGCGCCAGCTCCCTGGAGGCAACTAATGAAAAACTGTTTTTT. Translating gives CASSLEATNEKLFF.

In this sample, this clone turned up once. The gene calls are TRBV6-5 and TRBJ2-7; possible D gene TRBD2, 5 bases. Trimming took 6 bases from V and 4 from J, leaving 10 bases between them. The CDR3 contains 12 residues. Germline loops: CDR1 MNHEY, CDR2 SVGAGI. The CDR3 spells CASRDPGYEQYF. The CDR3 bases are TGTGCCAGCAGAGACCCGGGGTACGAGCAGTACTTC.

The genes are TRBV11-3 and TRBJ2-2; 9 bases agree with TRBD2. Losses at the gene ends were 5 bases for V and 7 bases for J; bases not matched to a gene: 8. Germline V gene sequence: CDR1 SGHNT, CDR2 YENEEA. The length of the CDR3 is 15 residues. For the CDR3, the DNA is TGTGCCAGCAGCCGAAAGCGGGGGGAAGGCGGGGAGCTGTTTTTT. This translates into CASSRKRGEGGELFF.

This clone was picked up a small number of times. The J gene is TRBJ1-1, the V gene TRBV12-3 or TRBV12-4; D remains unclear. CDR3 length: 12 amino acids. Trimming took 6 bases from V and 4 from J, leaving 9 bases between them. The CDR3 region has the DNA TGTGCCAGCAGCGTGGGGAGCACTGAAGCTTTCTTT. This translates into CASSVGSTEAFF.

This chain connects TRBV4-2 to TRBJ2-3; 11 bases map to TRBD2. Germline V lookup: CDR1 LGHNA, CDR2 YNFKEQ. Germline trimming cut 1 base from V and 2 bases from J; bases unmatched to any gene: 5. This CDR3 region has 17 residues. In DNA, the CDR3 is TGTGCCAGCAGCCAAGTCCTAGCGGGGGGCAACACAGATACGCAGTATTTT. Translating gives CASSQVLAGGNTDTQYF.

The V and J genes are TRBV14 and TRBJ1-4; D is perhaps TRBD1 (6 bases). The V gene's germline CDR1 is SGHDN and CDR2 FVKESK. Trimming left V 5 bases short and J 8 bases short, with 12 bases between. This CDR3 has 13 residues. The CDR3 DNA is TGTGCCAGCAGCGCAAGGGGGAACGAAAAACTGTTTTTT. The encoded protein is CASSARGNEKLFF.

On this clone: Other DNA sequences in this sample translate to the same CDR3. The CDR3 region is CASSFSGQPQHF. CDR3 nucleotide sequence: TGTGCCAGCAGTTTTTCGGGACAGCCCCAGCATTTT. This rearrangement joins TRBV28 to TRBJ1-5; no firm D call. V lost 3 bases and J 7 bases, leaving 7 bases between the germline ends. Germline CDR1 is MDHEN and CDR2 is SYDVKM. CDR3 length: 12 amino acids.

This chain uses TRBV6-5 with TRBJ1-6, with D unclear. Germline CDR1 MNHEY, CDR2 SVGAGI. With 6 bases removed from V and 10 bases from J, the gap between germline ends came to 13 bases. The CDR3 is 13 residues long. The DNA of the CDR3 is TGTGCCAGCAGCTACGGGCCGCCATCACCCCTCCACTTT. Residues: CASSYGPPSPLHF.

The chain carries TRBV5-1 and TRBJ1-6; 8 bases are shared with TRBD1. Germline CDR1 reads SGHRS; CDR2 reads YFSETQ. V trimming: 3 bases; J trimming: 7 bases; junction bases outside the gene matches: 6. CDR3 length equals 15 residues. The CDR3: CASSSGQASNSPLHF. DNA for the CDR3: TGCGCCAGCAGCTCGGGACAGGCATCGAATTCACCCCTCCACTTT.

The chain uses TRBV13 and TRBJ2-5; no definite D call. Germline CDR1 and CDR2: PRHDT and FYEKMQ (reference sequence). V was pared by 3 bases and J by 0 bases, with 5 bases between. The CDR3 is made up of 13 amino acids. As DNA, the CDR3 is TGTGCCAGCAGCTTCCCGTACCAAGAGACCCAGTACTTC. Protein sequence: CASSFPYQETQYF.

This clone was seen once. A read error may produce the germline difference seen at one junction end. The chain uses TRBV7-8 and TRBJ1-5; D remains unclear. This CDR3 region has 14 residues. Germline CDR1 and CDR2: SGHVS and FQNEAQ. The CDR3 sequence: CASSVAVISQPQHF. The CDR3 coding sequence is TGTGCCAGCAGCGTAGCCGTAATCTCCCAGCCCCAGCATTTT.